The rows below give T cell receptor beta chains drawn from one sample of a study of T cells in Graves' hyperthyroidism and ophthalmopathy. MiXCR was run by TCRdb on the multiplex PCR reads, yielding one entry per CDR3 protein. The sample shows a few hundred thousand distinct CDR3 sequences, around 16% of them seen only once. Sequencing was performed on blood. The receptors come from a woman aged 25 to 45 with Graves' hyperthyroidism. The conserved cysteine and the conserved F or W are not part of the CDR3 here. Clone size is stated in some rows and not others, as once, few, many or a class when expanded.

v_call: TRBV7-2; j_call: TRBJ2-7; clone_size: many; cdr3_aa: ASSPSPYEQY
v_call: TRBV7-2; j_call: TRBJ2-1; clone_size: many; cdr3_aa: ASSLESGLAHNEQF
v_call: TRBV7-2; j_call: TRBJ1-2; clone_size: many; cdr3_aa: ASSWRIRQDYGYT
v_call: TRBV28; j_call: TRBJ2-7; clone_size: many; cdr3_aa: ASRDRRGTYEQY
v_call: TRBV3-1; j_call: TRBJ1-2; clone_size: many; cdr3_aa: ASSQGNRGDYGYT
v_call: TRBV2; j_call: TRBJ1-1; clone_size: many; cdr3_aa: ASRNEVNTEAF
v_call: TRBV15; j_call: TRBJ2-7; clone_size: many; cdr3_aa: ATSRDSTGGEQY
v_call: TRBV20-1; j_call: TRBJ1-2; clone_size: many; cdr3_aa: SASAGSYGYT
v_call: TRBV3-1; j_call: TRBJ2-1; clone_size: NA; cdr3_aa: ASSQDRRKLVPAYNEQF
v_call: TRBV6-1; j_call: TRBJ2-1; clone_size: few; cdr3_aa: ASFRVPGGYNEQF
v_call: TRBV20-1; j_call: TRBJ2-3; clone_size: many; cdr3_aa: SAPPAGISTDTQY
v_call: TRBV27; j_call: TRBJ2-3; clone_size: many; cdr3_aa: ASSLRGTRNTDTQY
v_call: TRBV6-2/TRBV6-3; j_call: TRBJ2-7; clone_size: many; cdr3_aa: ASRITRVDEQY
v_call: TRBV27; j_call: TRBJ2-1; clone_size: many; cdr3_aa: ASSLRREEREQF
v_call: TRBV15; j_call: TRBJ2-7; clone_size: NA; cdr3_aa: ATSRDITVGEQY
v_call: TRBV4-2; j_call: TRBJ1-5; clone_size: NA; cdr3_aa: ASSRGALATGGGNQPQH
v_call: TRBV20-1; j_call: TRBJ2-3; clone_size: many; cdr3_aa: SASVSNTQY
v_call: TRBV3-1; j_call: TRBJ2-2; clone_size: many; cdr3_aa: ASSQASGSSTGELF
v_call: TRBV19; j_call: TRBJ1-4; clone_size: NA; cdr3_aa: ASSIRQGINEKLF
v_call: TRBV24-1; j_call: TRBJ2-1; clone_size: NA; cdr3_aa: ATSERGGYNEQF
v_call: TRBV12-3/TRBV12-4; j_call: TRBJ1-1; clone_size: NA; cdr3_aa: ASSWGRTGGTEAF
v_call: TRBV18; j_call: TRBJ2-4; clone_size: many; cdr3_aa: ASSPGLDGTKNIQY